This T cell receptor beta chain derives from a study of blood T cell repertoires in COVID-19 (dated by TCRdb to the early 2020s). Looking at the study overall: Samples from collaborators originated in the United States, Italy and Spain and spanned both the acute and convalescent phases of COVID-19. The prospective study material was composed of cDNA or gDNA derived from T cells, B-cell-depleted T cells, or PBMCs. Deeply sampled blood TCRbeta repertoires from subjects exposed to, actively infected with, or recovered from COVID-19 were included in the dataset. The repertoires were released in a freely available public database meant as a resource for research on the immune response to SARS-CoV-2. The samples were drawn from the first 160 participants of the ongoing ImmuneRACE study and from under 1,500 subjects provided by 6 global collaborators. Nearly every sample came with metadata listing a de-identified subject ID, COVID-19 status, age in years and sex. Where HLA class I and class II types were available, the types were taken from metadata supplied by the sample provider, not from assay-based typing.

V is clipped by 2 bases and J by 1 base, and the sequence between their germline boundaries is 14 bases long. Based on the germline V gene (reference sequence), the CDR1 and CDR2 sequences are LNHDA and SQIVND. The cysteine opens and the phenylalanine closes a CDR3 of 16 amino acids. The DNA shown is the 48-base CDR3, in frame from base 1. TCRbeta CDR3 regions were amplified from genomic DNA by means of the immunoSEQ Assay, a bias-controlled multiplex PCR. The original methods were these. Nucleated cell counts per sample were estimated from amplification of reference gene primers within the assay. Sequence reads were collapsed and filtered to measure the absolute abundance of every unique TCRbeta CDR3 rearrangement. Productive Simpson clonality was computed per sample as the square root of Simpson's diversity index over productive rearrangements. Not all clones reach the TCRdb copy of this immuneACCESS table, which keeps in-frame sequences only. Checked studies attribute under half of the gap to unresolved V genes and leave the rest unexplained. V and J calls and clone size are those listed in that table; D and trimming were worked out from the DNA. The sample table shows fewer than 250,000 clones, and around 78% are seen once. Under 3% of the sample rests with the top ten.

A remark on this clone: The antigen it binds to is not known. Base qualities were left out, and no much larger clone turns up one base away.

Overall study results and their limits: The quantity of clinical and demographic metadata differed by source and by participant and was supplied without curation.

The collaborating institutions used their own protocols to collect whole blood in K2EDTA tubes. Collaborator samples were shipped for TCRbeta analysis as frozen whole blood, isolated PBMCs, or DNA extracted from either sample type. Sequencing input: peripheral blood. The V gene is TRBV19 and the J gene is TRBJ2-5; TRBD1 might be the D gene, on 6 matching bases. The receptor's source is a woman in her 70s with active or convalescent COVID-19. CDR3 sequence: CASSIRFGRGQETQYF. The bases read TGTGCCAGTAGTATAAGGTTTGGCAGGGGCCAAGAGACCCAGTACTTC.